This is a list of T cell receptor beta chains from one sample in a study of blood T cell repertoires in COVID-19. Here immunoSEQ multiplex PCR was the method, and the copy in TCRdb shows in-frame clones only, minus some. The sample carries 130,000 or so clones, roughly 84% recorded once. Sample: peripheral blood. The source of these receptors is a woman of 80 years or more with acute or convalescent COVID-19. The CDR3 runs from the conserved cysteine through the conserved F or W. A D gene is named only where the DNA matches it firmly.

v_gene,d_gene,CDR3aa
TRBV9,TRBD2,CASSSLSGGATEQFF
TRBV5-1,.,CASSPIDGIQETQYF
TRBV5-8,.,CASTLIGVWSSGNTIYF
TRBV18,.,CASSLFGLSSGANVLTF
TRBV4-1,TRBD1,CASSQDPGQGIWATRYYEQFF
TRBV4-1,TRBD1,CASSQDSGQGVLGQYF
TRBV5-1,TRBD1,CASSMGQISTDTQYF
TRBV5-6,.,CASSLRQRQRRYTF
TRBV6-2/TRBV6-3,.,CASSYAGPTQYF
TRBV3-1/TRBV3-2,.,CASSQGRNTEAFF
TRBV11-2,TRBD2,CASSSGLAVNEQYF
TRBV29-1,.,CSVEFRGTGANVLTF
TRBV4-3,.,CASSQVRGNSPLHF
TRBV9,TRBD2,CASSSGLAGGGTYNEQFF
TRBV5-4,TRBD1,CASSLDRGQTYEQYF
TRBV7-2,.,CASSLAAGYEQYF